Each of the 27 T cell receptor beta chains below was sequenced from the same sample in a study of cytomegalovirus exposure and HLA in healthy donors. Sequencing was performed with immunoSEQ multiplex PCR; in TCRdb, only in-frame clones are kept and a portion is missing. The table lists about 260,000 clones, about nine tenths of them singletons. The specimen was PBMCs. These TCRs come from a woman aged 25 to 39 in good health and CMV-seronegative.

In regard to this clone: The sample carries other DNA sequences with the same CDR3. CDR3 loop: CAISEQGYYGYTF. The CDR3 DNA sequence: TGTGCCATCAGTGAACAGGGATACTATGGCTACACCTTC. V gene TRBV10-3 combines with J gene TRBJ1-2; tentative D call: TRBD1 (6 bases). Trimming took off 3 bases at V and 3 bases at J, with 8 bases between the two ends. Germline CDR1 ENHRY, CDR2 SYGVKD. The CDR3 loop spans 13 amino acids.

As to this clone: One junction end disagrees with the germline gene, perhaps due to a read error. The chain joins TRBV7-9 to TRBJ2-7; 10 nucleotides line up with TRBD1. This CDR3 has 10 residues. Looked up from germline, CDR1 is SEHNR and CDR2 is FQNEAQ (reference sequence). CDR3 nucleotide sequence: TGTGCCAGCAGCCCCGGGACAGGGGTCTTC. This sequence encodes CASSPGTGVF. The full variable domain, rest sourced from reference TRBV7-9 and TRBJ2-7, is DTGVSQNPRHKITKRGQNVTFRCDPISEHNRLYWYRQTLGQGPEFLTYFQNEAQLEKSRLLSDRFSAERPKGSFSTLEIQRTEQGDSAMYLCASSPGTGVFGPGTRLTVT.

The gene calls are TRBV5-1 and TRBJ2-3; 7 nucleotides align to TRBD2. J lost 5 bases, V lost 0 bases, and 6 bases had no gene match. The CDR3 length is 15 residues. The V gene's germline CDR1 is SGHRS and CDR2 YFSETQ. CDR3 amino acids: CASSLGDYLGDTQYF. CDR3 bases: TGCGCCAGCAGCTTGGGGGACTACCTGGGAGATACGCAGTATTTT.

The CDR3 here is CASSFTRDTYEQYF. The CDR3 DNA follows: TGTGCCAGTAGTTTCACCCGGGACACCTACGAGCAGTACTTC. J is TRBJ2-7 and V is TRBV19, with a tentative D call TRBD1 (6 bases). The V gene lost 5 bases and the J gene lost 2 bases, with 13 bases spanning the gap. This CDR3 spans 14 amino acids. In germline, CDR1 is LNHDA, CDR2 SQIVND (reference sequence).

This clone came up once. One junction end disagrees with the germline gene, perhaps due to a read error. This chain joins TRBV4-1 and TRBJ2-3; TRBD1 matches at 8 bases. The germline V gene encodes CDR1 MGHRA and CDR2 YSYEKL. This CDR3 is built from 16 residues. CDR3 sequence (DNA): TGCGCCAGCAGCCAAGACCCGGCAGGGGGCACGGATACGCAGTATTTT. Translating it yields CASSQDPAGGTDTQYF.

The V gene is TRBV7-9, the J gene TRBJ2-7; no clear D gene. CDR3 length equals 13 residues. V was trimmed by 5 bases and J by 0 bases, leaving 8 bases between them. The germline V gene has CDR1 SEHNR and CDR2 FQNEAQ (reference sequence). The CDR3 region is CASSRQSSYEQYF. CDR3 nucleotide sequence: TGTGCCAGCAGCCGTCAGAGCTCCTACGAGCAGTACTTC.

This sequence joins TRBV28 and TRBJ1-5; 7 bases map to TRBD1. The length of the CDR3 is 15 residues. The J segment lost 1 base and the V segment lost 10 bases, leaving 10 bases of the junction unmatched. The germline CDR1 and CDR2 sequences are MDHEN and SYDVKM. The CDR3 here is CATTEGARSNQPQHF. The CDR3 DNA is TGTGCCACCACGGAGGGGGCGCGGAGCAATCAGCCCCAGCATTTT.

The chain carries TRBV29-1 and TRBJ1-1; the match to TRBD1 covers 9 bases. The V gene's germline CDR1 is SQVTM and CDR2 ANQGSEA. Trimming at V came to 4 bases and at J to 5 bases, leaving 5 bases not matched to a gene. The CDR3 length is 13 residues. The CDR3 reads CSVVTGGLTEAFF. The CDR3 DNA is TGCAGCGTTGTCACAGGGGGCTTAACTGAAGCTTTCTTT.

CDR3 protein: CASSYSRTGSDTQYF. CDR3 coding DNA: TGTGCCAGCAGTTACTCGAGGACAGGGTCAGATACGCAGTATTTT. The chain is built from TRBV6-5 and TRBJ2-3; 8 nucleotides align to TRBD1. With 0 bases clipped from V and 4 bases from J, the junction kept 3 bases outside the gene matches. This CDR3 region has 15 residues. Germline V gives CDR1 MNHEY, CDR2 SVGAGI.

The CDR3 bases are TGTGCCTGGAGTAGCGGGATGCCTACCTACGAGCAGTACTTC. This translates into CAWSSGMPTYEQYF. The chain has TRBV30 and TRBJ2-7, with TRBD2 matching over 7 bases. The CDR3 extends over 14 amino acids. Germline assignment: CDR1 GTSNPN and CDR2 SVGIG (reference sequence). J was trimmed by 2 bases and V by 2 bases; bases with no gene match: 6. Looking up the rest from reference TRBV30 and TRBJ2-7 gives the full variable domain: SQTIHQWPATLVQPVGSPLSLECTVEGTSNPNLYWYRQAAGRGLQLLFYSVGIGQISSEVPQNLSASRPQDRQFILSSKKLLLSDSGFYLCAWSSGMPTYEQYFGPGTRLTVT.

This chain joins TRBV7-3 and TRBJ2-1, with D perhaps matching TRBD2 (6 bases). Trimming took 5 bases from V and 5 from J, leaving 10 bases between them. This CDR3 has 13 amino acids. CDR1 is SGHTA, CDR2 FQGTGA, per germline. CDR3: CASSMGGNNEQFF. CDR3 nucleotides: TGTGCCAGCAGCATGGGAGGAAACAATGAGCAGTTCTTC.

The chain employs TRBV4-1 and TRBJ2-2; TRBD1 matches 7 bases. The CDR3 runs to 14 residues. V lost 2 bases, J lost 7 bases, and 4 bases stayed unmatched. In germline, CDR1 is MGHRA, CDR2 YSYEKL. The CDR3 sequence: CASSQLRDSGELFF. CDR3 DNA sequence: TGCGCCAGCAGCCAACTCCGGGACAGCGGGGAGCTGTTTTTT.

The chain recombines TRBV30 with TRBJ1-3; D gene uncertain. V lost 2 bases to trimming and J lost 0 bases, with 17 bases between them. The CDR3 has 17 amino acids. Germline-derived CDR1 and CDR2 are GTSNPN and SVGIG (reference sequence). CDR3 in amino acids: CAWSSLDKLVSGNTIYF. CDR3 nucleotide sequence: TGTGCCTGGAGTTCCTTGGATAAGTTAGTCTCTGGAAACACCATATATTTT.

This clone was seen just once. The chain uses TRBV2 and TRBJ2-1, with D hard to call. CDR1 is SNHLY, CDR2 FYNNEI, per germline. The CDR3 runs 13 residues. V was trimmed by 8 bases and J by 9 bases, leaving 17 bases between them. The CDR3 bases are TGTGCCAGCTCCAATTGGACGAGAGGTGAGCAGTTCTTC. It specifies CASSNWTRGEQFF.

The chain is built from TRBV6-6 and TRBJ2-7; D is uncertain. CDR1 is MNHNY, CDR2 SVGAGI, per germline (reference sequence). The germline V and J ends were trimmed by 4 bases and 0 bases, with 10 bases remaining between them. This CDR3 has 14 amino acids. For the CDR3, the DNA is TGTGCCAGCAGTTCCCCGACCCTCTCCTACGAGCAGTACTTC. Translation: CASSSPTLSYEQYF.

The V call is TRBV19, the J call TRBJ1-5; D remains ambiguous. V was cut by 0 bases and J by 9 bases, with 12 bases left in between. This CDR3 has 14 residues. Germline CDR1 LNHDA, CDR2 SQIVND (reference sequence). The CDR3: CASSIEPSGRPQHF. DNA for the CDR3: TGTGCCAGTAGTATAGAACCCTCCGGAAGGCCCCAGCATTTT.

V gene TRBV4-2 combines with J gene TRBJ2-1, with TRBD1 identical over 9 bases. This CDR3 has 18 amino acids. V shed 4 bases, J shed 6 bases, and the junction held 16 bases outside the gene matches. Germline V gene sequence: CDR1 LGHNA, CDR2 YNFKEQ. In nucleotides, the CDR3 is TGTGCCAGCAGCCTCTTCATACCGGGGGACAGGGTAGGCAATGAGCAGTTCTTC. This codes for CASSLFIPGDRVGNEQFF.

In this sample, this clone turned up once. The V and J genes are TRBV10-3 and TRBJ2-1, with D perhaps being TRBD1 or TRBD2 (5 bases each). The CDR3 has 14 amino acids. Germline V gene sequence: CDR1 ENHRY, CDR2 SYGVKD. Trimming took 6 bases from V and 3 from J, leaving 12 bases between them. The CDR3 region has the DNA TGTGCCATCAGCGACCGGGACGGCTACAATGAGCAGTTCTTC. Protein sequence: CAISDRDGYNEQFF.

The chain employs TRBV19 and TRBJ1-5, with D tentatively TRBD1 (6 bases). Germline V CDR1 and CDR2: LNHDA, SQIVND (reference sequence). V lost 8 bases and J 6 bases, leaving 17 bases between the germline ends. The CDR3 runs 14 residues. CDR3: CASGRDKVGQPQHF. In DNA, the CDR3 is TGTGCCAGTGGCCGGGACAAGGTAGGTCAGCCCCAGCATTTT. The full variable domain, in which reference TRBV19 and TRBJ1-5 provide the parts outside the CDR3, is DGGITQSPKYLFRKEGQNVTLSCEQNLNHDAMYWYRQDPGQGLRLIYYSQIVNDFQKGDIAEGYSVSREKKESFPLTVTSAQKNPTAFYLCASGRDKVGQPQHFGDGTRLSIL.

For the CDR3, the DNA is TGCGCCAGCGCCGAAGAGCGAGCTAACTATGGCTACACCTTC. It encodes CASAEERANYGYTF. The V and J genes are TRBV5-1 and TRBJ1-2; D call uncertain. CDR1 and CDR2 (germline): SGHRS, YFSETQ. CDR3 length: 14 residues. The germline V and J ends were trimmed by 7 bases and 0 bases, with 13 bases remaining between them.

The genes are TRBV29-1 and TRBJ1-5; 8 positions match TRBD1. The germline gives CDR1 SQVTM, CDR2 ANQGSEA. CDR3 size: 13 residues. V lost 4 bases, J lost 4 bases, and 3 bases stayed unmatched. CDR3 sequence (DNA): TGCAGCGTTGGACAGGGGATAAATCAGCCCCAGCATTTT. Translated: CSVGQGINQPQHF.

The genes are TRBV19 and TRBJ2-1; TRBD1 matches at 8 bases. CDR1 and CDR2 from the germline V gene are LNHDA and SQIVND (reference sequence). With 8 bases clipped from V and 0 bases from J, the junction kept 0 bases outside the gene matches. This CDR3 is 13 amino acids long. DNA of the CDR3: TGTGCCAGTGGACAGGGCTCCTACAATGAGCAGTTCTTC. Protein: CASGQGSYNEQFF.

The sample holds a few counts of this clone. The chain joins TRBV7-9 to TRBJ2-1, with 7 bases fitting TRBD2. This CDR3 contains 15 residues. V was clipped by 5 bases and J by 4 bases; unmatched bases: 8. Germline lookup yields CDR1 SEHNR and CDR2 FQNEAQ (reference sequence). The CDR3 reads CASSPPSGGYNEQFF. DNA of the CDR3: TGTGCCAGCAGCCCCCCGTCGGGGGGATACAATGAGCAGTTCTTC.

The V call is TRBV11-3, the J call TRBJ2-3, with 10 bases that match TRBD1. This CDR3 is built from 16 residues. V was clipped by 5 bases and J by 4 bases; unmatched bases: 9. The V gene's germline CDR1 is SGHNT and CDR2 YENEEA. In DNA, the CDR3 is TGTGCCAGCAGCGCCCCCGCGACAGGGGGCCCAGATACGCAGTATTTT. This encodes CASSAPATGGPDTQYF. The variable domain in full, completed from reference TRBV11-3 and TRBJ2-3, reads EAGVVQSPRYKIIEKKQPVAFWCNPISGHNTLYWYLQNLGQGPELLIRYENEEAVDDSQLPKDRFSAERLKGVDSTLKIQPAELGDSAVYLCASSAPATGGPDTQYFGPGTRLTVL.

A single count supports this clone. J is TRBJ2-3 and V is TRBV4-2; D unresolved. V dropped 1 base and J dropped 0 bases, with 8 bases sitting between them. This CDR3 comprises 15 residues. From germline, CDR1 is LGHNA and CDR2 YNFKEQ. As DNA, the CDR3 is TGTGCCAGCAGCCAAGGGGCGGTTAGCACAGATACGCAGTATTTT. Its translation: CASSQGAVSTDTQYF.

V usage is TRBV29-1 and J usage is TRBJ2-1; perhaps TRBD2 as D (5 bases). With 7 bases removed from V and 3 bases from J, the gap between germline ends came to 7 bases. In germline, CDR1 is SQVTM, CDR2 ANQGSEA. The CDR3 loop spans 11 amino acids. The CDR3 DNA reads TGCAGCGCCGACTACTACAATGAGCAGTTCTTC. Its protein is CSADYYNEQFF.

This sequence joins TRBV7-2 and TRBJ2-1; D is unclear. Germline V gene data show CDR1 as SGHTA and CDR2 as FQGNSA. With 3 bases removed from V and 8 bases from J, the gap between germline ends came to 8 bases. The CDR3 loop spans 12 amino acids. The chain's CDR3 is CASSFSLDEQFF. CDR3 in DNA: TGTGCCAGCAGCTTCTCACTCGATGAGCAGTTCTTC.